One sample yielded the 16 T cell receptor beta chains listed below, sequenced in a study of shared clonotypes between healthy human individuals. Sequencing used immunoSEQ multiplex PCR; TCRdb keeps in-frame clones, though not all of them. The sample yields about 2.3 million clones, approximately 95% seen once. Material for sequencing was naive CD4+ T cells from PBMCs. Documented subset: CD45RA+ positively selected. These receptors originate from a man between 18 and 35 years old in good health. Some clones in this sample may be carry-over from other donors' samples.

The chain is built from TRBV27 and TRBJ1-2, with D possibly being TRBD1 (6 bases). Germline CDR1 and CDR2: MNHEY and SMNVEV (reference sequence). V was clipped by 4 bases and J by 4 bases, with 13 bases between them. The CDR3 totals 14 residues. CDR3 in DNA: TGTGCCAGCAGTTCCGTTACAGGGCCCTATGGCTACACCTTC. Translated, it gives CASSSVTGPYGYTF.

This rearrangement joins TRBV28 to TRBJ1-2, with D maybe TRBD1 (6 bases). Germline CDR1 MDHEN, CDR2 SYDVKM. The CDR3 sequence is 15 residues long. Between the trimmed V and J ends, which lost 2 bases and 4 bases, there was a span of 14 bases. CDR3 coding DNA: TGTGCCAGCAGTTTAAGGCAGGGGCCCATCTATGGCTACACCTTC. Its translation: CASSLRQGPIYGYTF.

The rearrangement joins TRBV28 to TRBJ1-2; D remains ambiguous. The germline CDR1 and CDR2 sequences are MDHEN and SYDVKM. The length of the CDR3 is 15 residues. V shed 6 bases and J shed 4 bases, with 18 bases lying between them. The DNA for the CDR3 is TGTGCCAGCAGCCCCCTGGGAATCCAGATCTATGGCTACACCTTC. This sequence encodes CASSPLGIQIYGYTF.

The V and J genes are TRBV6-8 and TRBJ1-2; D ambiguous. The CDR3 loop spans 15 amino acids. Germline-derived CDR1 and CDR2 are MNHGY and SAAAGT. Trimming pared 4 bases from V and 1 base from J, leaving 13 bases between. In nucleotides, the CDR3 is TGTGCCAGCAGTTTTGGTAATGAGGTTAACTATGGCTACACCTTC. Translated: CASSFGNEVNYGYTF.

V usage is TRBV18 and J usage is TRBJ2-7, with D maybe TRBD2 (5 bases). The CDR3 covers 14 residues. The V and J ends lost 2 bases and 0 bases respectively, with 8 bases between them. CDR1 KGHSH and CDR2 LQKENI come from the germline V gene. In nucleotides, the CDR3 is TGTGCCAGCTCACCAATCCGGGACTCCTACGAGCAGTACTTC. This translates into CASSPIRDSYEQYF.

The chain links TRBV29-1 to TRBJ1-1; D remains ambiguous. V lost 7 bases and J 6 bases, leaving 12 bases between the germline ends. The CDR3 consists of 11 residues. Germline CDR1 reads SQVTM; CDR2 reads ANQGSEA. CDR3 nucleotides: TGCAGCGCCTTCTGGGGATCTGAAGCTTTCTTT. This codes for CSAFWGSEAFF.

This clone was seen once. The rearrangement joins TRBV29-1 to TRBJ2-1; the match to TRBD2 covers 8 bases. Germline V gene data show CDR1 as SQVTM and CDR2 as ANQGSEA. Germline trimming cut 0 bases from V and 10 bases from J; bases unmatched to any gene: 14. The CDR3 is 16 residues long. The CDR3 bases are TGCAGCGTTGAAGATCGAGTAGCGGGACTGGTTGGCGAGCAGTTCTTC. This sequence encodes CSVEDRVAGLVGEQFF.

The V gene is TRBV9, the J gene TRBJ2-4; D is possibly TRBD2 (5 bases). The length of the CDR3 is 15 residues. Trimming removed 4 bases from V and 0 bases from J, with 11 bases in between. The germline V gene has CDR1 SGDLS and CDR2 YYNGEE. This CDR3 reads CASSTTAGAKNIQYF. The CDR3 bases are TGTGCCAGCAGCACCACGGCGGGAGCCAAAAACATTCAGTACTTC.

The rearrangement uses TRBV28 and TRBJ2-7; the match to TRBD1 covers 10 bases. With V trimmed by 1 base and J by 6 bases, 9 bases remained unmatched. The CDR3 contains 16 residues. The V gene's germline CDR1 is MDHEN and CDR2 SYDVKM. The CDR3 coding sequence is TGTGCCAGCAGTTTATCGGCGACAGGGGGCAAGGGCGAGCAGTACTTC. This sequence encodes CASSLSATGGKGEQYF. Filled out from reference TRBV28 and TRBJ2-7, the complete variable domain reads DVKVTQSSRYLVKRTGEKVFLECVQDMDHENMFWYRQDPGLGLRLIYFSYDVKMKEKGDIPEGYSVSREKKERFSLILESASTNQTSMYLCASSLSATGGKGEQYFGPGTRLTVT.

The chain recombines TRBV4-2 with TRBJ1-3; D is unresolved. The CDR3 runs to 16 residues. With 0 bases removed from V and 0 bases from J, the gap between germline ends came to 9 bases. Germline CDR1 reads LGHNA; CDR2 reads YNFKEQ. In DNA, the CDR3 is TGTGCCAGCAGCCAAGAAGGACGGATCTCTGGAAACACCATATATTTT. Translated: CASSQEGRISGNTIYF.

The chain links TRBV6-6 to TRBJ1-5, with 7 bases aligning to TRBD1. V was pared by 0 bases and J by 5 bases, with 4 bases of the junction left unmatched. The CDR3 is made up of 15 amino acids. Germline V CDR1 and CDR2: MNHNY, SVGAGI (reference sequence). CDR3 protein: CASSYSATGYQPQHF. The DNA for the CDR3 is TGTGCCAGCAGTTACTCGGCGACAGGGTATCAGCCCCAGCATTTT.

The gene calls are TRBV6-1 and TRBJ2-7, with 8 bases lining up with TRBD2. The CDR3 extends over 14 amino acids. V dropped 4 bases and J dropped 4; count of bases not matched to a gene: 6. Germline assignment: CDR1 MNHNS and CDR2 SASEGT. CDR3: CASSGSGGGYEQYF. The DNA of the CDR3 is TGTGCCAGCAGTGGATCGGGAGGGGGGTACGAGCAGTACTTC.

The chain couples TRBV5-1 to TRBJ2-6; the D is unclear. V was cut by 6 bases and J by 1 base, with 5 bases left in between. Germline CDR1 SGHRS, CDR2 YFSETQ. CDR3 length: 13 residues. CDR3 residues: CASTMSGANVLTF. In nucleotides, the CDR3 is TGCGCCAGCACAATGTCTGGGGCCAACGTCCTGACTTTC.

The chain has TRBV7-9 and TRBJ1-5, with TRBD1 as a possible D gene (5 bases). V was shortened by 4 bases and J by 5 bases, with 15 bases between the two germline ends. Germline V gene sequence: CDR1 SEHNR, CDR2 FQNEAQ (reference sequence). The CDR3 is made up of 15 amino acids. CDR3 loop: CASSSGTDLDQPQHF. CDR3 in DNA: TGTGCCAGCAGCTCCGGGACGGACCTCGATCAGCCCCAGCATTTT.

This clone was picked up one time. The chain joins TRBV2 to TRBJ2-1; D is unresolved. Germline V gene lookup returns CDR1 SNHLY and CDR2 FYNNEI. CDR3 length: 12 amino acids. The V gene lost 8 bases and the J gene lost 8 bases, with 13 bases spanning the gap. DNA for the CDR3: TGTGCCAGCCATAAGGGTGGGCATGAGCAGTTCTTC. Its protein is CASHKGGHEQFF.

The chain couples TRBV4-1 to TRBJ1-1; D is unclear. This CDR3 has 16 amino acids. Germline V gene data show CDR1 as MGHRA and CDR2 as YSYEKL. V was clipped by 4 bases and J by 4 bases, with 19 bases between them. CDR3 nucleotide sequence: TGCGCCAGCAGCCCCATCTTCAAGGGCGGAGGCACTGAAGCTTTCTTT. Residues: CASSPIFKGGGTEAFF.